A selection of T cell receptor beta chains follows, all from one sample in a study of shared clonotypes between healthy human individuals. The method was immunoSEQ multiplex PCR; TCRdb's version includes in-frame clones alone and lacks a portion of them. The data contain 2 million to 3 million clones, 93% of them singletons. Sequencing was done on a sample of naive CD4+ T cells from PBMCs. Every receptor here comes from a man between 18 and 29 years old in good health. Some clones in this sample may be carry-over from other donors' samples. Each CDR3 is given with its conserved first and last residue.

v_gene: TRBV5-6
CDR3aa: CASSLTSGSSHEQYF

v_gene: TRBV5-1
CDR3aa: CASSGMGRLAKNIQYF

v_gene: TRBV19
CDR3aa: CATMDRSSYEQYF

v_gene: TRBV10-3
CDR3aa: CAISGQDFLSPGNTIYF

v_gene: TRBV27
CDR3aa: CASRDRAGTGAEEQFF

v_gene: TRBV28
CDR3aa: CASMNTEAFF

v_gene: TRBV2
CDR3aa: CASRLNSGIYYEQYF

v_gene: TRBV20-1
CDR3aa: CSAEKNEKLFF

v_gene: TRBV7-2
CDR3aa: CASGKRANVLTF

v_gene: TRBV28
CDR3aa: CASNPPGRETQYF

v_gene: TRBV4-3
CDR3aa: CASSQQGLGNTIYF

v_gene: TRBV7-2
CDR3aa: CASSLAYLGRSGRTDTQYF

v_gene: TRBV19
CDR3aa: CASSTQGRGFTEAFF

v_gene: TRBV7-3
CDR3aa: CASSLTLGAPGELFF

v_gene: TRBV5-4
CDR3aa: CASSLAAGGPYEQYF

v_gene: TRBV7-2
CDR3aa: CASSLGVRNEQYF

v_gene: TRBV5-1
CDR3aa: CASRASGRSTDTQYF

v_gene: TRBV5-1
CDR3aa: CASSSGQVVNTQYF

v_gene: TRBV27
CDR3aa: CASSPLGEGAYNEQFF

v_gene: TRBV7-9
CDR3aa: CASSQPGTGDEKLFF

v_gene: TRBV2
CDR3aa: CASSEVIGRTEQYF

v_gene: TRBV12-1
CDR3aa: CASSSDTLGDTQYF

v_gene: TRBV19
CDR3aa: CASSTLTSTDTQYF

v_gene: TRBV5-1
CDR3aa: CASSLLVAGDFGELFF

v_gene: TRBV5-1
CDR3aa: CASSLAGVAGNTIYF

v_gene: TRBV7-9
CDR3aa: CASSLDRGSDEQYF

v_gene: TRBV6-5
CDR3aa: CASSLLKGNTEAFF

v_gene: TRBV28
CDR3aa: CASSQPGLTTGELFF

v_gene: TRBV4-1
CDR3aa: CASSQVAGQPEAFF

v_gene: TRBV28
CDR3aa: CASSLAGGPIYEQFF

v_gene: TRBV2
CDR3aa: CASTRSGLIGDEQFF

v_gene: TRBV4-1
CDR3aa: CASSQGTRAPYEQYF

v_gene: TRBV7-9
CDR3aa: CASSYGTGRTYEQYF

v_gene: TRBV5-5
CDR3aa: CASEVGGSGEKLFF

v_gene: TRBV28
CDR3aa: CASSLVEGISYEQYF

v_gene: TRBV19
CDR3aa: CASSLRDSRTDTQYF

v_gene: TRBV6-5
CDR3aa: CASSYSGLSSYNEQFF

v_gene: TRBV5-1
CDR3aa: CASSTAGGKDEQYF

v_gene: TRBV7-2
CDR3aa: CASRLRDYGPDTQYF

v_gene: TRBV18
CDR3aa: CASSQSDWSEQFF

v_gene: TRBV7-2
CDR3aa: CASSLVPWGYTF

v_gene: TRBV5-4
CDR3aa: CASSLDPGENQPQHF

v_gene: TRBV7-9
CDR3aa: CASSLGQGAPRETQYF

v_gene: TRBV7-2
CDR3aa: CASSLLSGGPGEQYF